A single sample is the source of the 24 T cell receptor beta chains below, sequenced in a study of early T cells in non-severe SARS-CoV-2 infection (dated by TCRdb to the early 2020s). Libraries were constructed by 5' RACE. TCRdb lists the instrument as NextSeq 500. In-frame beta chains were kept once TCRdb had trimmed the public reads at Q25 with fastp and called clones with MiXCR. All rows with the same CDR3 protein become a single entry with the most common DNA and genes. Recorded for this sample are 62,000 or so distinct CDR3 sequences; roughly 9% of them occurred a single time. Together, the top ten hold around 15% of the sample. Sequencing was performed on whole blood, taken at baseline. The receptors shown here come from an adult who was a healthcare worker with PCR-confirmed SARS-CoV-2 infection or an uninfected control (not recorded which).

As concerns this clonotype: Because the CDR3 is missing its conserved closing phenylalanine or tryptophan, this is likely a read error. This chain's CDR3 is CASSDAGVTYEQYS. The CDR3, as DNA: TGTGCCAGCAGTGACGCGGGAGTAACCTACGAGCAGTACTCC. J is TRBJ2-7 and V is TRBV7-9, with 7 nucleotides matching TRBD2. Trimming at V came to 6 bases and at J to 2 bases, leaving 7 bases not matched to a gene. Germline CDR1 reads SEHNR; CDR2 reads FQNEAQ (reference sequence). The length of the CDR3 is 14 residues.

This clonotype has ten or more counts. This chain links TRBV27 with TRBJ1-6; D gene uncertain. Germline V gene sequence: CDR1 MNHEY, CDR2 SMNVEV (reference sequence). This CDR3 contains 12 residues. With 6 bases removed from V and 5 bases from J, the gap between germline ends came to 5 bases. CDR3 loop: CASSEDNSPLHF. In nucleotides, the CDR3 is TGTGCCAGCAGCGAGGATAATTCACCCCTCCACTTT.

This clonotype was counted many times. V usage is TRBV4-3 and J usage is TRBJ2-3; no clear D. There are 14 residues in the CDR3. CDR1 is LGHNA, CDR2 YSLEER, per germline. V lost 0 bases and J lost 8, with 12 bases in between. CDR3 sequence: CASSQDPVSSTQYF. The CDR3 nucleotides are TGCGCCAGCAGCCAAGATCCAGTCTCTAGTACGCAGTATTTT.

The chain recombines TRBV19 with TRBJ1-4, with 7 bases aligning to TRBD1. Germline V lookup: CDR1 LNHDA, CDR2 SQIVND (reference sequence). The CDR3 has 15 amino acids. V dropped 5 bases and J dropped 8; count of bases not matched to a gene: 11. This chain's CDR3 is CASSPMTGRKEKLFF. DNA for the CDR3: TGTGCCAGTAGTCCGATGACAGGGCGGAAAGAAAAACTGTTTTTT.

This clonotype was seen repeatedly, ten times or more. This chain joins TRBV12-3 or TRBV12-4 and TRBJ2-2; 9 nucleotides line up with TRBD1. CDR3 length equals 16 residues. J lost 3 bases, V lost 6 bases, and 8 bases had no gene match. The DNA of the CDR3 is TGTGCCAGCAGCCTGGGACAGGGAGGCCACACCGGGGAGCTGTTTTTT. Encoded protein: CASSLGQGGHTGELFF.

This clonotype was detected a few times. The rearrangement uses TRBV3-1 and TRBJ2-5, with unresolved D. Germline CDR1 reads LGHDT; CDR2 reads YNNKEL (reference sequence). This CDR3 has 13 amino acids. V was pared by 4 bases and J by 2 bases, with 8 bases between. The CDR3 coding sequence is TGTGCCAGCAGCCCCATGGTTCAAGAGACCCAGTACTTC. Translated, it gives CASSPMVQETQYF.

This clonotype was recorded at least ten times. The chain is built from TRBV30 and TRBJ1-2; D perhaps matches TRBD1 (5 bases). V lost 4 bases and J 3 bases, leaving 12 bases between the germline ends. This CDR3 is 13 amino acids long. Germline V gives CDR1 GTSNPN, CDR2 SVGIG (reference sequence). In DNA, the CDR3 is TGTGCCTGGACCGAGGGGTTCCACTATGGCTACACCTTC. Translation: CAWTEGFHYGYTF.

This clonotype was counted ten times or more. This chain connects TRBV25-1 to TRBJ2-2; TRBD2 matches at 11 bases. The CDR3 contains 19 residues. Trimming removed 4 bases from V and 5 bases from J; junction bases left unmatched: 15. Germline lookup yields CDR1 MGHDK and CDR2 SYGVNS. CDR3 sequence reads: CASSVPSGRPSGGTGELFF. The CDR3 nucleotides are TGTGCCAGCAGTGTCCCTAGCGGGAGGCCTTCTGGTGGGACCGGGGAGCTGTTTTTT.

A single count supports this clonotype. This chain joins TRBV12-3 or TRBV12-4 and TRBJ2-1; 8 positions agree with TRBD2. Trimming cost V 6 bases and J 3 bases; bases outside gene matches: 7. This CDR3 is 15 amino acids long. CDR3 DNA: TGTGCCAGCAGGCCGGGGACTAGGAACTACAATGAGCAGTTCTTC. Its translation is CASRPGTRNYNEQFF.

Within the sample, this clonotype is medium-sized. The J gene is TRBJ2-1, the V gene TRBV12-3 or TRBV12-4; 10 bases map to TRBD2. The CDR3 runs to 17 residues. V was clipped by 5 bases and J by 5 bases; unmatched bases: 12. The CDR3, as DNA: TGTGCCAGCAGTCCCCGGAGGTCTAGCGGGAGAAACAATGAGCAGTTCTTC. It codes for CASSPRRSSGRNNEQFF.

This clonotype was recorded a few times. This chain uses TRBV14 with TRBJ2-1; 9 bases match TRBD1. The V segment lost 5 bases and the J segment 0 bases; nucleotides outside the gene matches: 2. The germline gives CDR1 SGHDN, CDR2 FVKESK. The CDR3 totals 15 residues. This CDR3 reads CASSGQGSSYNEQFF. The CDR3 nucleotides read TGTGCCAGCAGCGGACAGGGGAGCTCCTACAATGAGCAGTTCTTC. The variable domain in full, completed from reference TRBV14 and TRBJ2-1, reads EAGVTQFPSHSVIEKGQTVTLRCDPISGHDNLYWYRRVMGKEIKFLLHFVKESKQDESGMPNNRFLAERTGGTYSTLKVQPAELEDSGVYFCASSGQGSSYNEQFFGPGTRLTVL.

The table lists this clonotype with many counts. This chain uses TRBV5-1 with TRBJ2-1; TRBD2 matches 9 bases. The length of the CDR3 is 15 residues. The ends lost 0 bases at V and 5 bases at J; junction bases unmatched: 3. Germline loops: CDR1 SGHRS, CDR2 YFSETQ. CDR3 bases: TGCGCCAGCAGCTTGGTAGGACTAGCGAACAATGAGCAGTTCTTC. It yields the protein CASSLVGLANNEQFF.

This clonotype was found many times. The chain carries TRBV7-6 and TRBJ2-1, with TRBD2 matching 13 bases. CDR1 is SGHVS, CDR2 FNYEAQ, per germline. This CDR3 comprises 15 residues. Trimming at V came to 5 bases and at J to 8 bases, leaving 6 bases not matched to a gene. CDR3 nucleotides: TGTGCCAGCAGCGCCGGACTAGCGGGAGTCGATGAGCAGTTCTTC. Translated, it gives CASSAGLAGVDEQFF. Full variable domain (outside the CDR3, taken from reference TRBV7-6 and TRBJ2-1): GAGVSQSPRYKVTKRGQDVALRCDPISGHVSLYWYRQALGQGPEFLTYFNYEAQQDKSGLPNDRFSAERPEGSISTLTIQRTEQRDSAMYRCASSAGLAGVDEQFFGPGTRLTVL.

V and J are TRBV7-9 and TRBJ1-2; 7 nucleotides align to TRBD1. The CDR3 has 17 residues. V trimming: 5 bases; J trimming: 0 bases; junction bases outside the gene matches: 12. Germline V gene lookup returns CDR1 SEHNR and CDR2 FQNEAQ (reference sequence). In nucleotides, the CDR3 is TGTGCCAGCAGCCTTCAGACAGGGAACCCTTCTAACTATGGCTACACCTTC. Residues: CASSLQTGNPSNYGYTF.

J is TRBJ2-1 and V is TRBV4-3, with 7 bases fitting TRBD2. Germline CDR1 LGHNA, CDR2 YSLEER. Trimming took 1 base from V and 2 from J; bases not matched to a gene: 5. The CDR3 has 16 amino acids. The CDR3 region is CASSQVVGGAYNEQFF. CDR3 nucleotides: TGCGCCAGCAGCCAAGTAGTGGGAGGGGCCTACAATGAGCAGTTCTTC.

This clonotype was counted a few times. The chain links TRBV12-5 to TRBJ2-7; possible D gene TRBD2, 5 bases. V was clipped by 5 bases and J by 7 bases, with 15 bases between them. This CDR3 is 13 amino acids long. In germline, CDR1 is LGHNT, CDR2 FRNRAP. The CDR3 sequence: CASGLRAGLEQYF. For the CDR3, the DNA is TGTGCTAGTGGTCTCCGCGCCGGACTGGAGCAGTACTTC. The whole variable domain, remainder taken from reference TRBV12-5 and TRBJ2-7, is DARVTQTPRHKVTEMGQEVTMRCQPILGHNTVFWYRQTMMQGLELLAYFRNRAPLDDSGMPKDRFSAEMPDATLATLKIQPSEPRDSAVYFCASGLRAGLEQYFGPGTRLTVT.

As to this clonotype: The junction departs from germline at one end; a sequencing error may be responsible. J is TRBJ1-2 and V is TRBV18, with 7 nucleotides matching TRBD1. This CDR3 has 15 residues. CDR1 and CDR2 from the germline V gene are KGHSH and LQKENI. CDR3 DNA sequence: TGTGCCAGCTCACTTGACCCCCGGGACAGAAATGGCTTCACCTTC. Encoded protein: CASSLDPRDRNGFTF.

In its sample, this clonotype was seen many times. The J gene is TRBJ1-1, the V gene TRBV6-2 or TRBV6-3; TRBD1 is a possible D gene (5 bases). The CDR3 length is 10 residues. Germline V gene lookup returns CDR1 MNHEY and CDR2 SVGEGT. The V end lost 8 bases, the J end lost 8 bases, and 9 bases lay between the germline ends. CDR3 region: CASQGAEAFF. The DNA for the CDR3 is TGTGCCAGCCAAGGGGCAGAAGCTTTCTTT.

The sample holds many counts of this clonotype. V and J are TRBV7-9 and TRBJ1-2; D gene uncertain. Per the germline V gene, CDR1 is SEHNR and CDR2 is FQNEAQ (reference sequence). The CDR3 has 13 residues. V was pared by 4 bases and J by 2 bases, with 8 bases between. CDR3 amino acids: CASSSIGNYGYTF. For the CDR3, the DNA is TGTGCCAGCAGCTCAATCGGGAACTATGGCTACACCTTC.

This chain links TRBV12-3 or TRBV12-4 with TRBJ2-2; the D gene is possibly TRBD2 (5 bases). The V and J ends lost 8 bases and 5 bases respectively, with 15 bases between them. This CDR3 contains 14 residues. The CDR3 nucleotides read TGTGCCAGCGGAGACTGGGGAGATACCGGGGAGCTGTTTTTT. This gives the protein CASGDWGDTGELFF.

There are many counts of this clonotype. The V gene is TRBV11-2, the J gene TRBJ2-7, with 7 positions matching TRBD1. V lost 2 bases, J lost 3 bases, and 4 bases stayed unmatched. This CDR3 spans 14 amino acids. Germline-derived CDR1 and CDR2 are SGHAT and FQNNGV. The DNA of the CDR3 is TGTGCCAGCAGCTTACTGGGACAGTTCTACGAGCAGTACTTC. Translating it yields CASSLLGQFYEQYF.

This clonotype was observed many times. The CDR3 DNA reads as TGTGCCAGCAGTTTCCTCCTAGCGGGAGGGCGATTAGATACGCAGTATTTT. This translates into CASSFLLAGGRLDTQYF. This chain joins TRBV5-4 and TRBJ2-3; TRBD2 agrees at 12 bases. Looked up from germline, CDR1 is SGHNT and CDR2 is YYREEE (reference sequence). CDR3 length: 17 amino acids. J was trimmed by 5 bases and V by 5 bases; bases with no gene match: 12.

This clonotype was seen repeatedly, ten times or more. The chain uses TRBV9 and TRBJ2-1; D unresolved. CDR1 and CDR2 (germline): SGDLS, YYNGEE. There are 14 residues in the CDR3. Trimming stripped 1 base from V and 9 bases from J, with 14 bases between. The CDR3 spells CASSVSPSEGEQFF. The CDR3 DNA reads as TGTGCCAGCAGCGTATCCCCATCAGAAGGTGAGCAGTTCTTC.

This clonotype was found many times. The chain employs TRBV7-2 and TRBJ2-1; maybe TRBD2 (5 bases). Germline V gene data show CDR1 as SGHTA and CDR2 as FQGNSA. With 5 bases removed from V and 5 bases from J, the gap between germline ends came to 13 bases. The CDR3 loop spans 14 amino acids. This chain's CDR3 is CASSTESGNNEQFF. The CDR3 nucleotides read TGTGCCAGCAGCACAGAAAGCGGAAACAATGAGCAGTTCTTC.